The clone carrying this T cell receptor (beta chain) has a count of ten or more. RNA transcripts served as the template for amplifying TCR beta CDR3 regions. HTBI primers were employed in a first-round RT-PCR of the TCR CDR3. Each CDR3 protein is one row after TCRdb ran MiXCR on the multiplex PCR reads. Altogether roughly 260,000 distinct CDR3 sequences are present, less than 15% being singletons, with the ten largest covering about 14%. This sample was taken from a study of T cells in Graves' hyperthyroidism and ophthalmopathy. The junction had 2 bases not matched to a gene; V was cut back by 3 bases and J by 1 base. This CDR3 is 15 amino acids long. Germline CDR1 DFQATT, CDR2 SNEGSKA (reference sequence).

The TCR was taken from a woman between 40 and 55 years old with Graves' hyperthyroidism that later progressed to Graves' ophthalmopathy. The sequencing sample was made of blood. The gene calls are TRBV20-1 and TRBJ2-2; 10 bases fit TRBD2. CDR3 nucleotides: TGCAGTGCTAGGGCTAGCGGGAGGAACACCGGGGAGCTGTTTTTT. It encodes CSARASGRNTGELFF.